This T cell receptor (beta chain) was identified in a study of blood T cells in healthy people across ages. Study-wide findings and caveats: Higher diversity, along with more naive CD4+ cells, distinguished long-lived donors from aged donors. Estimated diversity, derived from one million T cells, was regarded as an underestimate.

This clonotype appeared a few times. Antigen: not known. The CDR3 runs to 16 residues. V shed 5 bases, J shed 4 bases, and the junction held 10 bases outside the gene matches. CDR1 and CDR2 (germline): MDHEN, SYDVKM. Primed by a sample-barcoded 5' primer and a J-beta primer mix, a second PCR proceeded for roughly 6 to 12 cycles. Researchers report that a template-switch adaptor with 12 random nucleotides tagged each cDNA molecule. TCRdb re-derived calls from the 5' RACE reads in MiXCR, one entry per CDR3 protein. The sample yields 1.5 million to 2 million distinct CDR3 sequences, about two fifths seen once.

The V gene is TRBV28, the J gene TRBJ2-1; 8 bases map to TRBD2. What was sequenced was blood. This clonotype originated in a human donor in good health. CDR3 nucleotide sequence: TGTGCCAGCAGTAAAAAGGCGGGGGGACCTTACAATGAGCAGTTCTTC. Protein: CASSKKAGGPYNEQFF.